This TCR beta chain was sequenced for a study of T cells expressing NK-cell markers. Study-wide context: Seven sequenced donors out of eight were HCMV-seropositive, one seronegative. Whole-study findings and limits: More than five donors had dominant NKG2C+ clonotypes that comprised about 1.0-7.0% of their CD8+ T cells.

The cDNA for TCR beta came from 5'RACE template switching with UMIs. TCRdb re-called the 5' RACE reads and gives one entry per CDR3 protein, without DNA. The sample data list 200,000 to 300,000 distinct CDR3 sequences. About this clonotype itself: The antigen remains undetermined.

The sequence was collected from a young man in good health. The sample consisted of blood T cells: a sorted CD56 or NKG2C T cell subset, CD4+ or CD8+ T cells, or bulk PBMC T cells (not recorded which).

The CDR3 loop reads CASSPQGARSYEQYF. The rearrangement links TRBV7-9 to TRBJ2-7; TCRdb reports TRBD1, a call that lacks DNA to check it against. CDR3 size: 15 residues. CDR1 and CDR2 (germline): SEHNR, FQNEAQ (reference sequence).